This T cell receptor beta chain was captured by sequencing in a study of T cells after posttransplantation cyclophosphamide (dated by TCRdb to the mid-2010s). General notes on the study: Using TRB sequencing, the study followed how the T cell repertoire rebuilt after myeloablative bone marrow transplantation with posttransplantation cyclophosphamide given as GVHD prophylaxis. Samples from around 35 PTCy-treated patients and 15 to 20 related bone marrow donors of those patients were subjected to antigen receptor sequencing. Blood from all 35 or so PTCy patients with 1-year posttransplant specimens was subjected to TRB sequencing. TRB sequencing was also done on up to about 3 additional blood samples from 2 to 5.2 years after transplant in 3 patients, and on pretransplant blood from a handful of patients. TRA and TRB clonality were tightly correlated in eight to ten samples, so subsequent TCR analyses focused on TRB only. Public TRB sequences were searched against a database of over 3,600 sequences associated with responses to pathogens, tumor antigens, self-antigens and alloantigens.

The treatment or condition label on this specimen signifies: high-dose cyclophosphamide on days +3 and +4 as single-agent GVHD prophylaxis. PTCy patients received busulfan and fludarabine conditioning, a related or unrelated marrow graft, and cyclophosphamide on days +3 and +4. The PTCy-treated patients were enrolled in a prospective multi-institutional clinical trial. Peripheral blood and bone marrow mononuclear cells were isolated by Ficoll-Hypaque density centrifugation and cryopreserved. Its CDR3 holds 15 amino acids, cysteine through phenylalanine. Just CDR3 DNA is preserved here, 45 bases in frame from base 1. According to the germline V gene, CDR1 reads MGHDK and CDR2 reads SYGVNS. At the junction V is shortened by 6 bases and J by 4 bases; bases outside the gene matches: 11. At least ten counts were recorded for this clone. The antigen it recognizes is unknown. No base-level quality is on record; no much larger clone is a single base apart.

TRB sequencing used genomic DNA with the immunoSEQ assay at survey resolution or the hsTCRB kit. The published analysis was carried out like this. The immunoSEQ software handled the initial read processing, while the LymphoSeq R package was used for the repertoire analyses. For each TRB dataset, clonality was calculated as 1 minus normalized Shannon entropy, and the Gini coefficient was computed as well. Phenotypes of unsorted samples were inferred by mapping TRB sequences from sorted subsets of the recipient or donor onto the same recipient's unsorted samples. In TCRdb, the immuneACCESS table is reduced to in-frame sequences with V and J assigned. These tables do not hold every clone; where another copy was compared, an unresolved V gene accounts for under half, and the others remain unexplained. V and J calls and clone size are as listed in that table; D and trimming were resolved from the DNA. The sample comprises more than 4,500 clones, and every one was counted more than once. The top ten constitute more than 25% of the sample.

The paper's findings and limits, for the study overall: The TRB repertoires of T cells infiltrating skin or the GI tract showed only limited overlap with the TRB repertoires found in blood. At 1-2 months, donor-recipient similarity was low but rose over the first year, and the later blood repertoires were often dominated by donor CD8+ memory clones. Across the 45 or so patients, TRB clonality was highly associated with recipient CMV seropositivity and CMV reactivation, and diversity with PTCy was similar to that in the CNI/methotrexate controls.

Sequenced here: PBMCs, sampled approximately 400 days after allogeneic stem cell transplant with posttransplant cyclophosphamide. The clonotype comes from a male patient in his sixties or seventies who received an allogeneic stem cell transplant from a related donor, was CMV-positive, and had acute GVHD only. After a transplant, some T cells may have been passed on by the graft donor. The rearrangement joined TRBV25-1 to TRBJ1-2; 7 middle bases align to TRBD1. The CDR3 sequence is CASRRRGADGYGYTF. The nucleotide sequence reads TGTGCCAGCAGGCGCAGGGGGGCTGATGGCTATGGCTACACCTTC.